The entry below gives a single T cell receptor beta chain sequence along with its context. Its antigen is undetermined. The data stem from a study of vaccination and CD4 T cells after COVID-19. The overall study: Diagnosis preceded the drawing of post-COVID samples by a median 101 days (range 35 to 161). Overlapping peptides covering the spike proteins of SARS-CoV-2, HCoV-NL63, HCoV-OC43 and HCoV-229E were added to stimulate cells.

The sample's treatment: roughly 11-day PBMC culture with coronavirus spike peptide pools or control peptides (ViraFEST assay). At the Johns Hopkins FTIC core, DNA taken from cultured CD4+ T cells was sequenced by way of the Oncomine TCR Beta short-read assay. TCRdb re-called the PCR reads through MiXCR, storing one row per CDR3 protein. The sample gives over 10,000 distinct CDR3 sequences, roughly 57% of which show up once; 28% is in the top ten. V was pared by 6 bases and J by 4 bases, with 7 bases of the junction left unmatched. Germline V gene data show CDR1 as MNHNS and CDR2 as SASEGT. The CDR3 loop spans 14 amino acids.

This clonotype was obtained from a human donor who had recovered from COVID-19. The sequenced sample was CD4+ T cells from blood, cultured in vitro. The genes are TRBV6-1 and TRBJ2-7; 9 bases are shared with TRBD1. The CDR3, as DNA: TGTGCCAGCAGAAGAGGGACAGGGTCGTACGAGCAGTACTTC. Protein sequence: CASRRGTGSYEQYF.